Shown below are 28 T cell receptor beta chains from a single sample sequenced in a study of blood T cell repertoires in COVID-19. Only in-frame clones appear in the TCRdb table, and some are missing; sequencing was by immunoSEQ multiplex PCR. The sample comprises some 250,000 clones, 75% to 85% of which are singletons, and roughly 8% rests with the top ten. What was sequenced was peripheral blood. Receptor source: a woman older than 75 with COVID-19, enrolled during active disease.

About this clone: One junction end disagrees with the germline gene, perhaps due to a read error. V is TRBV10-1 and J is TRBJ2-1, with D unclear. The CDR3 is 10 amino acids. Germline loops: CDR1 WNHNN, CDR2 SYGVQD (reference sequence). The CDR3 here is CASTRPALLF. The CDR3 coding sequence is TGCGCCAGCACCAGGCCGGCCCTACTCTTC.

This clone has a single count. The chain links TRBV9 to TRBJ2-2, with 7 bases fitting TRBD1. J gave up 4 bases and V 7 bases, and 4 bases lay outside the gene matches. CDR1 SGDLS and CDR2 YYNGEE come from the germline V gene. This CDR3 has 13 amino acids. For the CDR3, the DNA is TGTGCCAGCCGGGGACAGCTCACCGGGGAGCTGTTTTTT. Translating gives CASRGQLTGELFF.

The chain uses TRBV18 and TRBJ1-3; unclear D gene. Between the trimmed V and J ends, which lost 1 base and 0 bases, there was a span of 31 bases. The length of the CDR3 is 23 residues. Germline loops: CDR1 KGHSH, CDR2 LQKENI. This chain's CDR3 is CASSPRSPLRWQTRTISGNTIYF. Here the CDR3 DNA reads TGTGCCAGCTCACCACGAAGCCCCCTGAGGTGGCAGACCAGGACTATCTCTGGAAACACCATATATTTT.

The V call is TRBV15, the J call TRBJ1-1; D unclear. The germline V gene encodes CDR1 LNHNV and CDR2 YYDKDF (reference sequence). The CDR3 length is 14 residues. V gave up 1 base and J gave up 0 bases, with 6 bases separating them. The CDR3 sequence: CATSRGTLNTEAFF. As DNA, the CDR3 is TGTGCCACCAGCAGAGGAACACTGAACACTGAAGCTTTCTTT.

V usage is TRBV5-1 and J usage is TRBJ1-5; 7 nucleotides line up with TRBD1. Germline CDR1 SGHRS, CDR2 YFSETQ. The CDR3 consists of 13 residues. Trimming removed 3 bases from V and 4 bases from J; junction bases left unmatched: 1. The CDR3 DNA reads as TGCGCCAGCAGCTCGACAGGGAATCAGCCCCAGCATTTT. Translated, it gives CASSSTGNQPQHF.

The V and J genes are TRBV27 and TRBJ1-1, with TRBD1 identical over 12 bases. CDR3 length: 14 amino acids. Germline values: CDR1 MNHEY, CDR2 SMNVEV (reference sequence). With 6 bases clipped from V and 10 bases from J, the junction kept 9 bases outside the gene matches. This CDR3 reads CASRLLGTGGRAFF. In DNA form, the CDR3 reads TGTGCCAGCAGACTATTGGGGACAGGGGGCAGAGCTTTCTTT.

The V and J genes are TRBV5-4 and TRBJ2-1; 15 nucleotides line up with TRBD2. V was pared by 0 bases and J by 7 bases, with 2 bases of the junction left unmatched. The CDR3 is 16 residues long. The germline V gene encodes CDR1 SGHNT and CDR2 YYREEE (reference sequence). The CDR3: CASSLAGTSGGNEQFF. The CDR3 DNA reads TGTGCCAGCAGCTTGGCCGGGACTAGCGGGGGGAATGAGCAGTTCTTC.

CDR3 loop: CASSIPGAAGGYTF. CDR3 nucleotides: TGTGCCAGTAGTATACCTGGGGCAGCTGGTGGCTACACCTTC. The rearrangement joins TRBV19 to TRBJ1-2, with D perhaps matching TRBD1 (5 bases). Trimming removed 2 bases from V and 7 bases from J, with 14 bases in between. Germline CDR1 reads LNHDA; CDR2 reads SQIVND (reference sequence). The CDR3 extends over 14 amino acids.

The V gene is TRBV11-3, the J gene TRBJ2-2; 7 bases agree with TRBD1. CDR1 is SGHNT and CDR2 is YENEEA in the germline V gene. After removal of 3 bases from V and 1 base from J, the junction contained 2 bases not matched to a gene. The CDR3 is 15 residues long. The CDR3 sequence is CASSLDRKNTGELFF. The CDR3 DNA is TGTGCCAGCAGCTTGGACAGGAAGAACACCGGGGAGCTGTTTTTT.

The CDR3 reads CASSYLTGFSPLHF. The CDR3 coding sequence is TGTGCCAGCAGTTATTTAACAGGGTTTTCACCCCTCCACTTT. The gene calls are TRBV6-5 and TRBJ1-6, with a tentative D call TRBD1 (6 bases). Trimming stripped 3 bases from V and 9 bases from J, with 12 bases between. The CDR3 is 14 amino acids. Germline V CDR1 and CDR2: MNHEY, SVGAGI.

This clone was observed a handful of times. The sample contains more than one DNA sequence encoding this CDR3. The chain links TRBV7-2 to TRBJ2-7; 12 bases match TRBD2. The CDR3 contains 15 residues. The trim removed 0 bases at V and 4 bases at J, leaving 1 base unmatched. The germline V gene encodes CDR1 SGHTA and CDR2 FQGNSA. The CDR3 here is CASSLAGTSGYEQYF. The CDR3 region has the DNA TGTGCCAGCAGCTTAGCTGGGACTAGCGGGTACGAGCAGTACTTC.

This clone was recorded a few times. The chain has TRBV7-9 and TRBJ2-1; D not resolved. V dropped 5 bases and J dropped 6 bases, with 5 bases sitting between them. The germline gives CDR1 SEHNR, CDR2 FQNEAQ (reference sequence). The CDR3 spans 11 residues. This CDR3 reads CASSRVNEQFF. The CDR3 region has the DNA TGTGCCAGCAGCCGGGTCAATGAGCAGTTCTTC.

This chain uses TRBV29-1 with TRBJ1-5; TRBD1 is a possible D gene (6 bases). Trimming removed 7 bases from V and 4 bases from J, with 14 bases in between. Germline CDR1 reads SQVTM; CDR2 reads ANQGSEA. The length of the CDR3 is 13 residues. The chain's CDR3 is CSGGAGGNQPQHF. The CDR3 DNA is TGCAGCGGGGGGGCAGGAGGGAATCAGCCCCAGCATTTT.

The chain is built from TRBV15 and TRBJ2-7; 10 nucleotides match TRBD2. This CDR3 comprises 20 residues. Germline loops: CDR1 LNHNV, CDR2 YYDKDF (reference sequence). V lost 0 bases and J lost 2; bases outside the gene matches: 16. This CDR3 reads CATSRDQATSGMIGAYEQYF. The CDR3 nucleotides read TGTGCCACCAGCAGAGATCAGGCCACTAGCGGGATGATTGGCGCCTACGAGCAGTACTTC.

The chain employs TRBV9 and TRBJ2-7; 9 bases line up with TRBD1. V dropped 3 bases and J dropped 5; count of bases not matched to a gene: 12. Germline V CDR1 and CDR2: SGDLS, YYNGEE. The length of the CDR3 is 16 residues. Here the CDR3 DNA reads TGTGCCAGCAGCGCGAGGGAGGGGGACAGGGACGACGAGCAGTACTTC. It yields the protein CASSAREGDRDDEQYF.

The chain's CDR3 is CASSRRGTKNEQFF. The CDR3 bases are TGTGCCAGCAGTCGTAGGGGGACTAAAAATGAGCAGTTCTTC. V and J are TRBV28 and TRBJ2-1, with a weak D call TRBD2 (7 bases). Germline lookup yields CDR1 MDHEN and CDR2 SYDVKM. The V and J ends lost 5 bases and 7 bases respectively, with 15 bases between them. The CDR3 spans 14 residues.

The sample holds a few counts of this clone. The rearrangement links TRBV7-9 to TRBJ1-4; D unclear. Between the trimmed V and J ends, which lost 1 base and 5 bases, there was a span of 8 bases. CDR3 length: 14 residues. The germline CDR1 and CDR2 sequences are SEHNR and FQNEAQ (reference sequence). This chain's CDR3 is CASSLGHGNEKLFF. CDR3 DNA sequence: TGTGCCAGCAGCTTAGGACACGGAAATGAAAAACTGTTTTTT.

V and J are TRBV7-9 and TRBJ2-1, with a possible D match to TRBD2 (5 bases). This CDR3 is 15 amino acids long. CDR1 and CDR2 (germline): SEHNR, FQNEAQ (reference sequence). Trimming cost V 5 bases and J 9 bases, with 20 bases left between them. CDR3 sequence reads: CASSQSQLDSSEQFF. The CDR3 DNA follows: TGTGCCAGCAGCCAAAGCCAACTAGATTCGAGTGAGCAGTTCTTC.

As regards this clone: This specimen includes other DNA sequences encoding the same CDR3. The V and J genes are TRBV18 and TRBJ1-5, with a possible D match to TRBD1 (5 bases). Germline CDR1 KGHSH, CDR2 LQKENI. This CDR3 contains 14 residues. Trimming cost V 2 bases and J 3 bases, with 8 bases left between them. The CDR3 sequence is CASSPARDNQPQHF. DNA of the CDR3: TGTGCCAGCTCACCAGCCAGGGACAATCAGCCCCAGCATTTT.

This clone came up many times. V gene TRBV10-3 combines with J gene TRBJ1-5; the D is unclear. Germline values: CDR1 ENHRY, CDR2 SYGVKD. The CDR3 loop spans 13 amino acids. V was clipped by 5 bases and J by 5 bases, with 10 bases between them. The CDR3 nucleotides are TGTGCCATCAGTCCGAGGTCAGATCAGCCCCAGCATTTT. This sequence encodes CAISPRSDQPQHF.

This chain uses TRBV18 with TRBJ2-7, with D perhaps matching TRBD2 (6 bases). This CDR3 has 15 residues. CDR1 is KGHSH, CDR2 LQKENI, per germline. With 3 bases removed from V and 4 bases from J, the gap between germline ends came to 16 bases. CDR3 DNA sequence: TGTGCCAGCTCACCCGCCGGCTCTGGGAGGTACGAGCAGTACTTC. Its translation: CASSPAGSGRYEQYF.

The chain links TRBV29-1 to TRBJ2-3, with D possibly matching TRBD2 (7 bases). CDR1 and CDR2 (germline): SQVTM, ANQGSEA. V shed 4 bases and J shed 3 bases, with 17 bases lying between them. This CDR3 has 15 amino acids. The CDR3 sequence is CSVVRGRGNTDTQYF. The CDR3 nucleotides are TGCAGCGTTGTTCGTGGGAGGGGGAATACAGATACGCAGTATTTT.

This rearrangement joins TRBV30 to TRBJ1-2; TRBD1 is a possible D gene (6 bases). V was clipped by 3 bases and J by 4 bases, with 15 bases between them. Germline V CDR1 and CDR2: GTSNPN, SVGIG (reference sequence). CDR3 length: 14 residues. The CDR3 DNA follows: TGTGCCTGGAGAGGGCAGGGGAGACCCTATGGCTACACCTTC. It yields the protein CAWRGQGRPYGYTF.

The chain carries TRBV7-2 and TRBJ2-7; D may be TRBD2 (6 bases). This CDR3 is built from 15 residues. Germline CDR1 SGHTA, CDR2 FQGNSA. Deletions cut 6 bases from V and 2 bases from J, with 17 bases between. CDR3 nucleotide sequence: TGTGCCAGCAGTGTTAACGGCGGGAAGCCCTACGAGCAGTACTTC. It codes for CASSVNGGKPYEQYF.

This clone was recorded only once. The J gene is TRBJ2-7, the V gene TRBV9; the D gene is possibly TRBD1 (5 bases). The V gene lost 3 bases and the J gene lost 2 bases, with 12 bases spanning the gap. Germline values: CDR1 SGDLS, CDR2 YYNGEE. This CDR3 spans 14 amino acids. Written as DNA, the CDR3 is TGTGCCAGCAGCGAGGGGTCGTCGGCCTACGAGCAGTACTTC. Translating it yields CASSEGSSAYEQYF.

The chain joins TRBV5-1 to TRBJ2-2, with TRBD2 as a possible D gene (5 bases). Germline loops: CDR1 SGHRS, CDR2 YFSETQ. V dropped 6 bases and J dropped 4 bases, with 13 bases sitting between them. The CDR3 has 14 amino acids. The CDR3 bases are TGCGCCAGCACGAGAGCCGGGGTCACCGGGGAGCTGTTTTTT. Its translation is CASTRAGVTGELFF.

This chain connects TRBV6-5 to TRBJ2-3; D uncertain. This CDR3 has 13 residues. Germline-derived CDR1 and CDR2 are MNHEY and SVGAGI. V was pared by 7 bases and J by 4 bases, with 12 bases between. The CDR3 DNA reads TGTGCCAGCAATCCTTTAGTCCCAGATACGCAGTATTTT. Protein: CASNPLVPDTQYF.

The V call is TRBV5-4, the J call TRBJ1-2; the D gene is possibly TRBD1 (5 bases). V was clipped by 0 bases and J by 3 bases, with 18 bases between them. The germline gives CDR1 SGHNT, CDR2 YYREEE (reference sequence). The CDR3 extends over 17 amino acids. CDR3 sequence reads: CASSLAGGRDGYYGYTF. In nucleotides, the CDR3 is TGTGCCAGCAGCTTGGCGGGGGGACGGGACGGGTACTATGGCTACACCTTC. The entire variable domain, with the rest obtained from reference TRBV5-4 and TRBJ1-2, is as follows: ETGVTQSPTHLIKTRGQQVTLRCSSQSGHNTVSWYQQALGQGPQFIFQYYREEENGRGNFPPRFSGLQFPNYSSELNVNALELDDSALYLCASSLAGGRDGYYGYTFGSGTRLTVV.